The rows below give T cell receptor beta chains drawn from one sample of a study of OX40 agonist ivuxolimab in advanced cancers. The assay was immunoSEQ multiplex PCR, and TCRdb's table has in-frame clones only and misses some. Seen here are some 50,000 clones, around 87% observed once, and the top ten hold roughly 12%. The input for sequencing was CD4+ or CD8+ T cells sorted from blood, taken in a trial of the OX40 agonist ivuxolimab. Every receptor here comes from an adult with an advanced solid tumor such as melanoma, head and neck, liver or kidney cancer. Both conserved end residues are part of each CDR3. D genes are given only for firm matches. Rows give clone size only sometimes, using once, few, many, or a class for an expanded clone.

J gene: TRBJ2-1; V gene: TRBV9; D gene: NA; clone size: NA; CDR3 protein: CASSSHLNNEQFF; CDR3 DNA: TGTGCCAGCAGCTCCCACTTGAACAATGAGCAGTTCTTC
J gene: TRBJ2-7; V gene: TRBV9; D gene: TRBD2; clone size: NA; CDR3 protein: CASSEGTSGRAGQYF; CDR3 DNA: TGTGCCAGCAGCGAAGGGACTAGCGGGAGGGCCGGGCAGTACTTC
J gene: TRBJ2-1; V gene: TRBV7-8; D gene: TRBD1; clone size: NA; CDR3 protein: CASSHKGTGSYNEQFF; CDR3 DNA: TGTGCCAGCAGCCATAAAGGGACAGGCTCCTACAATGAGCAGTTCTTC
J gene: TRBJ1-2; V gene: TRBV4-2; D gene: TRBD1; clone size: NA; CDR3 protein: CASSQGTLLDRYPYGYTF; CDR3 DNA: TGTGCCAGCAGCCAAGGGACCCTGCTGGACAGGTATCCCTATGGCTACACCTTC
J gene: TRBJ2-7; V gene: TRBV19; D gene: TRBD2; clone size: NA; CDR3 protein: CASSPSGSGRYEQYF; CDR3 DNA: TGTGCCAGTAGTCCCTCGGGTAGCGGGAGGTACGAGCAGTACTTC
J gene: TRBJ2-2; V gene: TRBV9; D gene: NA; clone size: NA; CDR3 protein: CASSVNTGELFF; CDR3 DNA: TGTGCCAGCAGCGTTAACACCGGGGAGCTGTTTTTT
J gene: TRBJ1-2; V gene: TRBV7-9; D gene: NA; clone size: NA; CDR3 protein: CASSPSTPRDGYTF; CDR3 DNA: TGTGCCAGCAGCCCATCGACACCTCGGGATGGCTACACCTTC
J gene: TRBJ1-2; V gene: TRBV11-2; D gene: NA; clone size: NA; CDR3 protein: CASSSGVWGYTF; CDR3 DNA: TGTGCCAGCAGCTCAGGGGTATGGGGCTACACCTTC
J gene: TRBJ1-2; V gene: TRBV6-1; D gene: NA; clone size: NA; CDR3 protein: CASTLDLYGYTF; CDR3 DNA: TGTGCCAGCACCCTGGACCTCTATGGCTACACCTTC
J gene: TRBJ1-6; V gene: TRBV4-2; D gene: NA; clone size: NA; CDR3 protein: CASSPNRNSPLHF; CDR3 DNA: TGTGCCAGCAGCCCAAACAGAAATTCACCCCTCCACTTT
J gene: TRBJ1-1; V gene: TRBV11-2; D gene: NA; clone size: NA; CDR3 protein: CASSLARGLGTEAFF; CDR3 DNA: TGTGCCAGCAGCTTAGCTAGGGGGTTGGGCACTGAAGCTTTCTTT
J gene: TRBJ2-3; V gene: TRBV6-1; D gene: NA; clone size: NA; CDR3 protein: CASSSQGRDTQYF; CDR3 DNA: TGTGCCAGCAGCTCACAGGGCAGAGATACGCAGTATTTT
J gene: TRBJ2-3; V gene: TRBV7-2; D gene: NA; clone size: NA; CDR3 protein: CASSLHQGTDTQYF; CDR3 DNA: TGTGCCAGCAGCTTACATCAGGGCACAGATACGCAGTATTTT
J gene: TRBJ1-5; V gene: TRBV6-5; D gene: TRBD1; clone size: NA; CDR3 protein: CASRRDRDSYQPQHF; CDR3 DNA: TGTGCCAGCAGACGCGATCGGGACAGCTATCAGCCCCAGCATTTT
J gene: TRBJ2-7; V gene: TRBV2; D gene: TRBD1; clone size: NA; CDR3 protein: CASSEEDRGPYEQYF; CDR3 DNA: TGTGCCAGCAGTGAGGAGGACAGGGGCCCCTACGAGCAGTACTTC
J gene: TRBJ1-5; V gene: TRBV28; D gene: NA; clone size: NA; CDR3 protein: CASTRYSNQPQHF; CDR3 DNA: TGTGCCAGCACCCGTTATAGCAATCAGCCCCAGCATTTT
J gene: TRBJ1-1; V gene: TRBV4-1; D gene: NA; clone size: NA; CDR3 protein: CASSQRFGGGGTEAFF; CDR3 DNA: TGCGCCAGCAGCCAACGGTTCGGGGGTGGGGGCACTGAAGCTTTCTTT
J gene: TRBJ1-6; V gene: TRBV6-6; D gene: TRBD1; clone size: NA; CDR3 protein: CASIETGVGSPLHF; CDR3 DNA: TGTGCCAGCATCGAGACAGGGGTTGGTTCACCCCTCCACTTT
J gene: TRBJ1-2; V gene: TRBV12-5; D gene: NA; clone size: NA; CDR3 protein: CASGTVGGYTF; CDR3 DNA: TGTGCTAGTGGGACGGTGGGGGGCTACACCTTC
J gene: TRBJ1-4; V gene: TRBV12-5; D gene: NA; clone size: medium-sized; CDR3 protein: CASGLSLGRGEKLFF; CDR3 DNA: TGTGCTAGTGGTTTGTCATTGGGTCGGGGCGAAAAACTGTTTTTT
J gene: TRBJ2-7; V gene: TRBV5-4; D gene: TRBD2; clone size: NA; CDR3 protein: CASSLALAGGSRYEQYF; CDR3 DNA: TGTGCCAGCAGCTTGGCCCTAGCGGGGGGAAGTAGGTACGAGCAGTACTTC
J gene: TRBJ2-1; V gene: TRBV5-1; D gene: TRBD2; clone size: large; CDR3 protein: CASSGGLAGYNEQFF; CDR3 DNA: TGCGCCAGCTCCGGGGGACTAGCGGGTTACAATGAGCAGTTCTTC
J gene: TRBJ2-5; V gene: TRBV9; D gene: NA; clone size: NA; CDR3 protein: CASSVGLRDRQGSQYF; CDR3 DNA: TGTGCCAGCAGCGTAGGTCTCAGGGACCGGCAGGGGTCCCAGTACTTC
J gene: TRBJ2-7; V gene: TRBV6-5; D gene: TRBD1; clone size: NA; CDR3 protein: CASSYSTGGYYEQYF; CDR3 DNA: TGTGCCAGCAGTTACTCGACAGGGGGCTACTACGAGCAGTACTTC